A selection of T cell receptor beta chains follows, all from one sample in a study of cytomegalovirus exposure and HLA in healthy donors. Only in-frame clones appear in the TCRdb table, and some are missing; sequencing was by immunoSEQ multiplex PCR. The table has around 150,000 clones, 82% seen once; the top ten hold approximately 1.5%. Sequenced material: PBMCs. Receptors were obtained from a girl between 5 and 17 years old in good health and CMV-seropositive. Both conserved end residues are part of each CDR3. Each record gives: V gene, CDR3 length, J gene, CDR3 protein.

V gene: TRBV7-3; CDR3 length: 14; J gene: TRBJ1-1; CDR3 protein: CASSFGGDNTEAFF
V gene: TRBV6-5; CDR3 length: 15; J gene: TRBJ1-3; CDR3 protein: CASALGGGPGNTIYF
V gene: TRBV19; CDR3 length: 16; J gene: TRBJ2-7; CDR3 protein: CASSIDRGGAPYEQYF
V gene: TRBV19; CDR3 length: 16; J gene: TRBJ2-3; CDR3 protein: CASTPPYVSGSDTQYF
V gene: TRBV5-4; CDR3 length: 15; J gene: TRBJ2-5; CDR3 protein: CASSLESRERETQYF
V gene: TRBV5-8; CDR3 length: 14; J gene: TRBJ1-2; CDR3 protein: CASSKPGQLYGYTF
V gene: TRBV11-3; CDR3 length: 13; J gene: TRBJ1-1; CDR3 protein: CASSRQMNTEAFF
V gene: TRBV27; CDR3 length: 13; J gene: TRBJ2-7; CDR3 protein: CASSNVSPYEQYF
V gene: TRBV23-1; CDR3 length: 18; J gene: TRBJ1-5; CDR3 protein: CASSQCFDGGGSNQPQHF
V gene: TRBV14; CDR3 length: 16; J gene: TRBJ2-3; CDR3 protein: CASSLRTGMGTDTQYF
V gene: TRBV4-3; CDR3 length: 15; J gene: TRBJ1-2; CDR3 protein: CASSQDRGLNYGYTF
V gene: TRBV7-6; CDR3 length: 15; J gene: TRBJ2-7; CDR3 protein: CASSLEVGQGYEQYF
V gene: TRBV7-6; CDR3 length: 16; J gene: TRBJ2-7; CDR3 protein: CASSRYGLAETYEQYF
V gene: TRBV2; CDR3 length: 15; J gene: TRBJ2-3; CDR3 protein: CASSLQRGGPDTQYF
V gene: TRBV18; CDR3 length: 13; J gene: TRBJ1-1; CDR3 protein: CASSPVIHPEAFF
V gene: TRBV7-6; CDR3 length: 18; J gene: TRBJ2-3; CDR3 protein: CASSLAVARTGSTDTQYF
V gene: TRBV4-2; CDR3 length: 18; J gene: TRBJ2-1; CDR3 protein: CASRKGAGGPRSYNEQFF
V gene: TRBV19; CDR3 length: 14; J gene: -; CDR3 protein: CASSRGGTSYEQYF
V gene: TRBV4-1; CDR3 length: 14; J gene: TRBJ1-5; CDR3 protein: CASSQVLGNQPQHF
V gene: TRBV7-7; CDR3 length: 13; J gene: TRBJ2-5; CDR3 protein: CASSLQSEETQYF
V gene: TRBV7-8; CDR3 length: 15; J gene: TRBJ2-1; CDR3 protein: CASSLTSGVYNEQFF
V gene: TRBV5-1; CDR3 length: 15; J gene: TRBJ2-1; CDR3 protein: CASSLAVGVGDEQFF
V gene: TRBV6-5; CDR3 length: 13; J gene: TRBJ2-1; CDR3 protein: CASRGLAGGEQFF
V gene: TRBV30; CDR3 length: 13; J gene: TRBJ2-5; CDR3 protein: CAWNPDSQETQYF
V gene: TRBV5-8; CDR3 length: 12; J gene: TRBJ2-3; CDR3 protein: CASSWRVDTQYF
V gene: TRBV7-2; CDR3 length: 16; J gene: TRBJ1-2; CDR3 protein: CASSWRGTGGAPGYTF
V gene: TRBV28; CDR3 length: 21; J gene: TRBJ2-5; CDR3 protein: CASSFSKFLGLASKTAETQYF
V gene: TRBV2; CDR3 length: 14; J gene: TRBJ2-7; CDR3 protein: CASSEALREYEQYF
V gene: TRBV28; CDR3 length: 15; J gene: TRBJ2-2; CDR3 protein: CASSALAGYTGELFF
V gene: TRBV28; CDR3 length: 15; J gene: TRBJ1-2; CDR3 protein: CASSLSGGQGAGYTF
V gene: TRBV7-7; CDR3 length: 14; J gene: TRBJ1-2; CDR3 protein: CASSSQGRGYGYTF
V gene: TRBV2; CDR3 length: 15; J gene: TRBJ2-2; CDR3 protein: CASSDVQGGTGELFF
V gene: TRBV14; CDR3 length: 15; J gene: TRBJ2-1; CDR3 protein: CASSQVAGSYNEQFF
V gene: TRBV5-6; CDR3 length: 17; J gene: TRBJ2-5; CDR3 protein: CASSHRRGGGAGETQYF
V gene: TRBV9; CDR3 length: 14; J gene: TRBJ2-7; CDR3 protein: CASSGGGLGGEQYF
V gene: TRBV15; CDR3 length: 14; J gene: TRBJ1-1; CDR3 protein: CATSWTVMNTEAFF
V gene: TRBV6-1; CDR3 length: 13; J gene: TRBJ2-1; CDR3 protein: CASRSGSSYEQFF
V gene: TRBV11-2; CDR3 length: 18; J gene: TRBJ2-6; CDR3 protein: CASSLAPAGGVGANVLTF
V gene: TRBV5-8; CDR3 length: 15; J gene: TRBJ1-5; CDR3 protein: CASSLMQASIQPQHF